Following are 24 T cell receptor beta chains from one sample sequenced in a study of cytomegalovirus exposure and HLA in healthy donors. PCR used 60 Vbeta primers and 13 Jbeta primers. The repertoire was sequenced with immunoSEQ multiplex PCR; TCRdb's copy has only in-frame clones and lacks some. The top ten clones hold 1.8% of a sample with 200,000 to 250,000 clones, approximately 70% of them seen once. The material sequenced was PBMCs. The source is a woman between 25 and 40 years old in good health and CMV-seronegative.

The J gene is TRBJ1-1, the V gene TRBV19; D is possibly TRBD1 (5 bases). The CDR3 totals 13 residues. Trimming left V 6 bases short and J 4 bases short, with 12 bases between. The V gene's germline CDR1 is LNHDA and CDR2 SQIVND (reference sequence). CDR3 amino acids: CASSPGVFTEAFF. DNA of the CDR3: TGTGCCAGTAGCCCGGGGGTATTCACTGAAGCTTTCTTT.

This clone was detected a few times. The gene calls are TRBV15 and TRBJ2-5; D ambiguous. Trimming cost V 0 bases and J 5 bases, with 13 bases left between them. Germline V CDR1 and CDR2: LNHNV, YYDKDF (reference sequence). This CDR3 has 15 residues. CDR3 bases: TGTGCCACCAGCAGAGATTGGCAAGTGTGGGAGACCCAGTACTTC. This sequence encodes CATSRDWQVWETQYF.

This clone came up a few times. The chain combines TRBV28 with TRBJ1-3; 9 nucleotides agree with TRBD1. Germline-derived CDR1 and CDR2 are MDHEN and SYDVKM. The V segment lost 4 bases and the J segment 4 bases; nucleotides outside the gene matches: 5. This CDR3 region has 15 residues. The CDR3 reads CASSSQGAGGNTIYF. CDR3 bases: TGTGCCAGCAGTTCACAGGGGGCAGGGGGAAACACCATATATTTT.

This clone was picked up a small number of times. The V call is TRBV30, the J call TRBJ2-7; TRBD1 matches at 8 bases. The CDR3 loop spans 14 amino acids. The V gene's germline CDR1 is GTSNPN and CDR2 SVGIG (reference sequence). V shed 5 bases and J 3 bases; nucleotides not matched to a gene: 9. CDR3 sequence (DNA): TGTGCCTGGGGGCCGGAGACAGGGGACTACGAGCAGTACTTC. This sequence encodes CAWGPETGDYEQYF. Full variable domain (remainder filled in from reference TRBV30 and TRBJ2-7): SQTIHQWPATLVQPVGSPLSLECTVEGTSNPNLYWYRQAAGRGLQLLFYSVGIGQISSEVPQNLSASRPQDRQFILSSKKLLLSDSGFYLCAWGPETGDYEQYFGPGTRLTVT.

The V call is TRBV7-9, the J call TRBJ2-5; D is unresolved. The last part of the DNA fits TRBJ2-7 better; the J call may be wrong. The germline gives CDR1 SEHNR, CDR2 FQNEAQ (reference sequence). CDR3 length: 14 residues. The CDR3: CASSLSQISYEQYF. CDR3 bases: TGTGCCAGCAGCCTCTCACAGATTTCCTACGAGCAGTACTTC.

CDR3 region: CASSLGLAGGEFF. DNA for the CDR3: TGTGCCAGCAGCTTGGGACTAGCGGGAGGAGAGTTCTTC. This chain uses TRBV11-2 with TRBJ2-1; TRBD2 matches 15 bases. V lost 3 bases to trimming and J lost 14 bases; unmatched junction nucleotides: 2. CDR1 SGHAT and CDR2 FQNNGV come from the germline V gene. The CDR3 consists of 13 residues.

The chain has TRBV5-4 and TRBJ2-1, with 10 bases matching TRBD2. Germline-derived CDR1 and CDR2 are SGHNT and YYREEE (reference sequence). With V trimmed by 1 base and J by 3 bases, 1 base remained unmatched. The CDR3 runs to 15 residues. The CDR3 DNA sequence: TGTGCCAGCAGCTTGCCTAGCGGGGGCTACAATGAGCAGTTCTTC. Translating it yields CASSLPSGGYNEQFF.

The rearrangement joins TRBV6-5 to TRBJ1-5; no clear D. Germline values: CDR1 MNHEY, CDR2 SVGAGI. The CDR3 loop spans 15 amino acids. The V end lost 0 bases, the J end lost 1 base, and 7 bases lay between the germline ends. CDR3 region: CASSYSRGSNQPQHF. CDR3 DNA: TGTGCCAGCAGTTACTCTAGAGGAAGCAATCAGCCCCAGCATTTT.

V is TRBV7-9 and J is TRBJ1-4; 9 positions agree with TRBD1. Germline lookup yields CDR1 SEHNR and CDR2 FQNEAQ (reference sequence). V lost 5 bases, J lost 0 bases, and 7 bases stayed unmatched. The CDR3 runs to 17 residues. The CDR3 loop is CASSRGQGTATNEKLFF. The CDR3 DNA follows: TGTGCCAGCAGCCGAGGACAGGGGACCGCAACTAATGAAAAACTGTTTTTT.

The rearrangement links TRBV6-5 to TRBJ2-1; TRBD2 agrees at 15 bases. The CDR3 length is 16 residues. The ends lost 4 bases at V and 9 bases at J; junction bases unmatched: 7. CDR1 MNHEY and CDR2 SVGAGI come from the germline V gene. In DNA, the CDR3 is TGTGCCAGCAGTTGGGTTGGACTAGCGGGGGGGCGTGAGCAGTTCTTC. Translating it yields CASSWVGLAGGREQFF.

The V call is TRBV4-1, the J call TRBJ1-1; TRBD1 aligns across 7 bases. CDR3 length: 14 residues. Germline loops: CDR1 MGHRA, CDR2 YSYEKL. V shed 4 bases, J shed 8 bases, and the junction held 10 bases outside the gene matches. Written as DNA, the CDR3 is TGCGCCAGCAGCCGGGGACCGGGACAGTTGGAAGCTTTCTTT. Amino acid sequence: CASSRGPGQLEAFF.

The chain carries TRBV7-9 and TRBJ1-1, with a tentative D call TRBD1 (5 bases). Trimming removed 4 bases at V and 3 bases at J, with 18 bases between. Per the germline V gene, CDR1 is SEHNR and CDR2 is FQNEAQ (reference sequence). The CDR3 consists of 16 residues. The CDR3 DNA sequence: TGTGCCAGCAGCTCGGGGATGGGGGGGACCCACACTGAAGCTTTCTTT. Amino acids: CASSSGMGGTHTEAFF.

V and J are TRBV6-1 and TRBJ2-3; D perhaps matches TRBD2 (6 bases). This CDR3 is 15 amino acids long. Germline lookup yields CDR1 MNHNS and CDR2 SASEGT. Trimming pared 8 bases from V and 0 bases from J, leaving 15 bases between. CDR3 loop: CASGPSGLSTDTQYF. CDR3 DNA sequence: TGTGCCAGCGGGCCTTCGGGACTGAGCACAGATACGCAGTATTTT.

V and J are TRBV6-1 and TRBJ1-2; D gene unclear. The CDR3 is made up of 14 amino acids. Trimming cost V 4 bases and J 4 bases, with 13 bases left between them. The germline V gene has CDR1 MNHNS and CDR2 SASEGT. The CDR3 region is CASSAGGLLYGYTF. CDR3 in DNA: TGTGCCAGCAGTGCAGGAGGGCTGCTCTATGGCTACACCTTC.

This clone was counted only a few times. CDR3 nucleotide sequence: TGTGCCATCAGTGTCGGACTAGCGGGAGTAGGCTACGAGCAGTACTTC. Translation: CAISVGLAGVGYEQYF. The chain combines TRBV10-3 with TRBJ2-7; 13 nucleotides line up with TRBD2. This CDR3 spans 16 amino acids. In germline, CDR1 is ENHRY, CDR2 SYGVKD. V shed 4 bases, J shed 3 bases, and the junction held 6 bases outside the gene matches.

As regards this clone: An end of the junction differs from the germline gene, which may be a read error. The chain carries TRBV7-2 and TRBJ2-6; D unresolved. The CDR3 totals 11 residues. Germline V gives CDR1 SGHTA, CDR2 FQGNSA. The CDR3 sequence: CASSRANVLTF. For the CDR3, the DNA is TGTGCCAGCTCTAGGGCCAACGTCCTGACTTTC.

This clone appeared once. This chain links TRBV19 with TRBJ1-1, with no clear D. CDR1 is LNHDA and CDR2 is SQIVND in the germline V gene (reference sequence). This CDR3 has 16 residues. With 6 bases removed from V and 1 base from J, the gap between germline ends came to 18 bases. The CDR3 DNA reads as TGTGCCAGTAGGACCTCAGTCCTCGGGGAGAACACTGAAGCTTTCTTT. Protein: CASRTSVLGENTEAFF.

The chain recombines TRBV7-3 with TRBJ2-2; possibly TRBD2 for D (5 bases). This CDR3 is 14 amino acids long. CDR1 and CDR2 (germline): SGHTA, FQGTGA. V gave up 5 bases and J gave up 1 base, with 8 bases separating them. The CDR3 here is CASSRGVNTGELFF. CDR3 nucleotide sequence: TGTGCCAGCAGCCGGGGAGTGAACACCGGGGAGCTGTTTTTT.

The chain carries TRBV30 and TRBJ2-7, with 11 bases matching TRBD2. The length of the CDR3 is 14 residues. Per the germline V gene, CDR1 is GTSNPN and CDR2 is SVGIG (reference sequence). Losses at the gene ends were 3 bases for V and 3 bases for J; bases not matched to a gene: 4. The CDR3 sequence is CAWSAGTSGYEQYF. Here the CDR3 DNA reads TGTGCCTGGAGCGCCGGGACTAGCGGCTACGAGCAGTACTTC.

The J gene is TRBJ2-5, the V gene TRBV4-1, with TRBD2 matching 9 bases. Judging by the DNA end, TRBJ2-7 fits better; the J call may be wrong. There are 16 residues in the CDR3. CDR1 and CDR2 (germline): MGHRA, YSYEKL. Here the CDR3 DNA reads TGCGCCAGCAGCCAGTTCCGGCTAGCGGGGTCCTACGAGCAGTACTTC. This gives the protein CASSQFRLAGSYEQYF.

This chain uses TRBV5-4 with TRBJ2-5; 11 bases match TRBD2. Germline V CDR1 and CDR2: SGHNT, YYREEE (reference sequence). The CDR3 runs to 16 residues. V gave up 0 bases and J gave up 4 bases; unmatched junction bases: 5. The CDR3 nucleotides are TGTGCCAGCAGCTTGGGTAGCGGGGGGGCCACAGAGACCCAGTACTTC. Its translation: CASSLGSGGATETQYF. The full variable domain, its missing parts supplied by reference TRBV5-4 and TRBJ2-5, is ETGVTQSPTHLIKTRGQQVTLRCSSQSGHNTVSWYQQALGQGPQFIFQYYREEENGRGNFPPRFSGLQFPNYSSELNVNALELDDSALYLCASSLGSGGATETQYFGPGTRLLVL.

The chain carries TRBV6-6 and TRBJ1-2; 9 bases line up with TRBD1. Germline V lookup: CDR1 MNHNY, CDR2 SVGAGI (reference sequence). The CDR3 totals 15 residues. The ends lost 8 bases at V and 3 bases at J; junction bases unmatched: 10. The CDR3 is CASGTGTIMDYGYTF. In nucleotides, the CDR3 is TGTGCCAGCGGGACAGGGACGATCATGGACTATGGCTACACCTTC.

The V and J genes are TRBV7-8 and TRBJ2-3, with D perhaps matching TRBD2 (7 bases). The germline gives CDR1 SGHVS, CDR2 FQNEAQ. This CDR3 comprises 17 residues. V lost 4 bases and J lost 5, with 22 bases in between. The CDR3 DNA reads as TGTGCCAGCAGCTCGGAGGGGGGGGAGGGAATCGGAGATACGCAGTATTTT. It codes for CASSSEGGEGIGDTQYF.

This clone was seen a single time. This chain uses TRBV5-5 with TRBJ2-3, with TRBD2 matching 8 bases. Germline assignment: CDR1 SGHKS and CDR2 YYEKEE (reference sequence). The length of the CDR3 is 16 residues. J lost 3 bases, V lost 3 bases, and 9 bases had no gene match. The CDR3 sequence is CASSSPGLVKTDTQYF. CDR3 coding DNA: TGTGCCAGCAGCTCACCGGGACTAGTAAAGACAGATACGCAGTATTTT.